The rows below give T cell receptor beta chains drawn from one sample of a study of cytomegalovirus exposure and HLA in healthy donors. Method: immunoSEQ multiplex PCR; TCRdb's copy keeps in-frame clones and lacks some. The sample gives 60,000 to 90,000 clones, 70% of which show up once; more than 8% is in the top ten. The sample was PBMCs. The receptors here all came from a woman aged 45-65 years in good health and CMV-seropositive. Each CDR3 is given with its conserved first and last residue. A D gene is named only where the DNA matches it firmly. Size is stated for part of the rows, as once, few or many counts, or as a class when the clone is expanded.

TGTGCCAGTAGCAACCACCTCTCTAGCGGGAGGGCCACCGGGGAGCTGTTTTTT | CASSNHLSSGRATGELFF | . | TRBJ2-2 | TRBV19 | 18 | TRBD2
TGTGCCAGCTCCCCCAGAGGTACCTACGAGCAGTACTTC | CASSPRGTYEQYF | . | TRBJ2-7 | TRBV18 | 13 | .
TGTGCCAGCAGTGACACCGAGGGGGATGTAGATACGCAGTATTTT | CASSDTEGDVDTQYF | few | TRBJ2-3 | TRBV6-7 | 15 | .
TGTGCCAGCAGCCGCAAAGGGGTTCAGGGGGCCAACGAGCAGTACTTC | CASSRKGVQGANEQYF | . | TRBJ2-7 | TRBV5-4 | 16 | TRBD1
TGCGCCAGCAGCCAAATGCCAGAAAGCACAGATACGCAGTATTTT | CASSQMPESTDTQYF | . | TRBJ2-3 | TRBV4-3 | 15 | .
TGCGCCAGCAGCCAGCCCTTAGGAGGGGCCCATCGCTCTGGGGCCAACGTCCTGACTTTC | CASSQPLGGAHRSGANVLTF | . | TRBJ2-6 | TRBV4-3 | 20 | .
TGCAGCGTTGAGCGGGACTCCCACAATGAGCAGTTCTTC | CSVERDSHNEQFF | . | TRBJ2-1 | TRBV29-1 | 13 | .
TGTGCCAGCAGGGACCAGGGCCATGGAAACACCATATATTTT | CASRDQGHGNTIYF | . | TRBJ1-3 | TRBV6-5 | 14 | .
TGTGCCAGCAGCTTTCTAGGCAGAAACACCGGGGAGCTGTTTTTT | CASSFLGRNTGELFF | . | TRBJ2-2 | TRBV5-8 | 15 | .
TGTGCCAGCACCAGTAGCGGGAGGACCCCCGGGGAGCTGTTTTTT | CASTSSGRTPGELFF | . | TRBJ2-2 | TRBV7-9 | 15 | TRBD2
TGTGCCAGCAGTGTCTCAGGGGTGGGACTGTTTTTT | CASSVSGVGLFF | . | TRBJ1-4 | TRBV6-6 | 12 | .
TGTGCCAGCAGCGCACGAGCGGACAGGGAGCGGGATGGGGCCAACGTCCTGACTTTC | CASSARADRERDGANVLTF | . | TRBJ2-6 | TRBV9 | 19 | .
TGTGCCAGCAGCCGAGAGTCCTACAATGAGCAGTTCTTC | CASSRESYNEQFF | once | TRBJ2-1 | TRBV25-1 | 13 | .
TGTGCCAGCAGTTTTACAGCAGGGGTTTATAGCAATCAGCCCCAGCATTTT | CASSFTAGVYSNQPQHF | . | TRBJ1-5 | TRBV28 | 17 | .
TGTGCTACCTGGGGGGGGGCTGGGACTGAAGCTTTCTTT | CATWGGAGTEAFF | . | TRBJ1-1 | TRBV28 | 13 | .
TGTGCCAGCAGTTACTCAAGGCCAGGGGGCGCCGAGCAGTACTTC | CASSYSRPGGAEQYF | . | TRBJ2-7 | TRBV6-5 | 15 | TRBD1
TGTGCCAGTAGTTCAGCCGGGACAGGGGCCTCCTACGAGCAGTACTTC | CASSSAGTGASYEQYF | . | TRBJ2-7 | TRBV19 | 16 | TRBD1
TGTGCCAGCAGATCAGGGGGCGACTATGGCTACACCTTC | CASRSGGDYGYTF | once | TRBJ1-2 | TRBV28 | 13 | TRBD1
TGTGCCAGCAGTTTACCAGGGGGCGGCTACACCTTC | CASSLPGGGYTF | once | TRBJ1-2 | TRBV27 | 12 | TRBD1
TGTGCCATCAGTGAGTCTAATCCAGGGACAGATACGCAGTATTTT | CAISESNPGTDTQYF | . | TRBJ2-3 | TRBV10-3 | 15 | .
TGTGCCAGCAAAAGGAGCAATCAGCCCCTGCATTTT | CASKRSNQPLHF | . | TRBJ1-5 | TRBV28 | 12 | .
TGTGCCAGCAGGGAGACAGGGGCCACGACCTACGAGCAGTACTTC | CASRETGATTYEQYF | . | TRBJ2-7 | TRBV6-1 | 15 | TRBD1
TGTGCCAGCAGCTTCGTCGCGAGCGGGTCTTGGGAAGATACGCAGTATTTT | CASSFVASGSWEDTQYF | . | TRBJ2-3 | TRBV7-8 | 17 | .
TGTGCCAGCAGAGCCGACAGAACCTATGGCTACACCTTC | CASRADRTYGYTF | few | TRBJ1-2 | TRBV6-6 | 13 | .
TGTGCCAGCAGCTCTTACAGGGTTTCTATCTACGAGCAGTACTTC | CASSSYRVSIYEQYF | . | TRBJ2-7 | TRBV7-8 | 15 | .
TGCGCCAGCACTGCGGACAGGGGATTGAACACTGAAGCTTTCTTT | CASTADRGLNTEAFF | . | TRBJ1-1 | TRBV10-2 | 15 | TRBD1
TGTGCCAGCAGAGCCGGGACAGGGGGCGGAGAAAAACTGTTTTTT | CASRAGTGGGEKLFF | . | TRBJ1-4 | TRBV7-8 | 15 | TRBD1
TGTGCCAGCAGTTACTCCCACGGGGCAGATACGCAGTATTTT | CASSYSHGADTQYF | . | TRBJ2-3 | TRBV6-6 | 14 | .
TGTGCCTGGGCCCCGGGACTAGATGCGGCAGATACGCAGTATTTT | CAWAPGLDAADTQYF | . | TRBJ2-3 | TRBV30 | 15 | TRBD2
TGTGCCTGGGCCGGGACTAGCAGCTCCTACGAGCAGTACTTC | CAWAGTSSSYEQYF | . | TRBJ2-7 | TRBV30 | 14 | TRBD2
TGCGCCAGCAGCCGGAGCAACAATGAGCAGTTCTTC | CASSRSNNEQFF | . | TRBJ2-1 | TRBV5-1 | 12 | .
TGTGCCAGCAGTTACGGGAGTTCATACAATGAGCAGTTCTTC | CASSYGSSYNEQFF | . | TRBJ2-1 | TRBV27 | 14 | .
TGTGCCAGCAGTGAACGTTGGGCTAATAATGAAAAACTGTTTTTT | CASSERWANNEKLFF | . | TRBJ1-4 | TRBV2 | 15 | .
TGTGCCTGGAGTGTACGAACAGGGCCCTCGAGGGGCTCTGAAGCTTTCTTT | CAWSVRTGPSRGSEAFF | . | TRBJ1-1 | TRBV30 | 17 | .
TGTGCCAGCTGCTCGAAACAGGGCCTCTCTGGAAACACCATATATTTT | CASCSKQGLSGNTIYF | once | TRBJ1-3 | TRBV28 | 16 | .
TGTGCCAGCAGTTTAGTGCTCGGCGGGGGCTACACCTTC | CASSLVLGGGYTF | few | TRBJ1-2 | TRBV27 | 13 | .
TGTGCCAGCAGCTCGGGGGGGGGTAATTCTTCACCCCTCCACTTT | CASSSGGGNSSPLHF | few | TRBJ1-6 | TRBV7-8 | 15 | .
TGCGCCAGCAGCTTGCGGCCGACAGGGAGTGTGGCAGATACGCAGTATTTT | CASSLRPTGSVADTQYF | . | TRBJ2-3 | TRBV5-1 | 17 | TRBD1
TGTGCCAGCAGCTTCCGGGAAACCGGGGAGCTGTTTTTT | CASSFRETGELFF | . | TRBJ2-2 | TRBV7-2 | 13 | .
TGTGCCAGCAGTTTCGAGGGGGCCTACAATGAGCAGTTCTTC | CASSFEGAYNEQFF | few | TRBJ2-1 | TRBV7-9 | 14 | .
TGTGCCAGCAGCTGGGAGACAGGGCCTTACGAGCAGTACTTC | CASSWETGPYEQYF | few | TRBJ2-7 | TRBV5-5 | 14 | TRBD1
TGTGCCAGCAGCGCGACGGAGGGGGCCCACTATGGCTACACCTTC | CASSATEGAHYGYTF | . | TRBJ1-2 | TRBV11-2 | 15 | TRBD1
TGTGCCAGTAGTATATCCAGGGGTTCCTACGAGCAGTACTTC | CASSISRGSYEQYF | once | TRBJ2-7 | TRBV19 | 14 | .
TGTGCCAGCAGTTCGACAGGGGATGGCTACACCTTC | CASSSTGDGYTF | . | TRBJ1-2 | TRBV6-5 | 12 | TRBD1
TGTGCCAGCAGTTACCTCGGGGGTACCTACGAGCAGTACTTC | CASSYLGGTYEQYF | . | TRBJ2-7 | TRBV6-6 | 14 | .
TGTGCCAGCAGTACAGGGTACAATTCACCCCTCCACTTT | CASSTGYNSPLHF | . | TRBJ1-6 | TRBV5-4 | 13 | .
TGCGCCAGCAGCCAAGGTAGCCAGGGGAATTCACCCCTCCACTTT | CASSQGSQGNSPLHF | . | TRBJ1-6 | TRBV4-3 | 15 | .
TGCGCCAGCAGTGAGACTAGCGGGTTATCCTACGAGCAGTACTTC | CASSETSGLSYEQYF | . | TRBJ2-7 | TRBV10-1 | 15 | TRBD2
TGTGCCAGCAGCCAAGCTTCACAAAATAATTCACCCCTCCACTTT | CASSQASQNNSPLHF | . | TRBJ1-6 | TRBV4-2 | 15 | .
TGTGCCAGCTCCGAAGGATCCGGGGTCGAGACCCAGTACTTC | CASSEGSGVETQYF | . | TRBJ2-5 | TRBV18 | 14 | .